Following are 30 T cell receptor beta chains from one sample sequenced in a study of CD8 T cells in ankylosing spondylitis. MiXCR was run by TCRdb on the 5' RACE reads, yielding one entry per CDR3 protein. The sample carries roughly 130,000 distinct CDR3 sequences, about 7% recorded once. Sequences were obtained from blood, either unsorted or a sorted T cell fraction (not recorded which). These receptors all come from a male donor with ankylosing spondylitis or in good health (not recorded which).

This clonotype showed up many times. The rearrangement links TRBV12-3 or TRBV12-4 to TRBJ2-1, with TRBD2 matching over 8 bases. The CDR3 consists of 15 residues. With 2 bases clipped from V and 7 bases from J, the junction kept 7 bases outside the gene matches. The CDR3 region is CASSLTGGPGNEQFF. The CDR3 coding sequence is TGTGCCAGCAGTTTAACGGGAGGGCCGGGGAATGAGCAGTTCTTC.

This clonotype was detected many times. CDR3 amino acids: CASSLPFSNTEAFF. In DNA, the CDR3 is TGTGCCAGCAGCTTACCCTTCAGTAACACTGAAGCTTTCTTT. This chain connects TRBV7-9 to TRBJ1-1; D is ambiguous. The length of the CDR3 is 14 residues. V was trimmed by 2 bases and J by 2 bases, leaving 9 bases between them. The germline gives CDR1 SEHNR, CDR2 FQNEAQ (reference sequence).

This clonotype was detected many times. The chain joins TRBV5-1 to TRBJ2-3; D is unresolved. V was trimmed by 0 bases and J by 4 bases, leaving 9 bases between them. Germline assignment: CDR1 SGHRS and CDR2 YFSETQ. This CDR3 comprises 14 residues. The CDR3 DNA reads TGCGCCAGCAGCTTGGATGAGCCCCCAGATACGCAGTATTTT. This gives the protein CASSLDEPPDTQYF.

This clonotype was recorded at least ten times. This sequence joins TRBV25-1 and TRBJ2-2; 15 bases fit TRBD2. Germline V gene sequence: CDR1 MGHDK, CDR2 SYGVNS. The CDR3 contains 16 residues. The V and J ends lost 4 bases and 6 bases, in that order; junction bases with no gene match: 3. The CDR3 loop is CASSGGLAGGPGELFF. The CDR3 coding sequence is TGTGCCAGCAGTGGCGGACTAGCGGGGGGGCCCGGGGAGCTGTTTTTT.

There are many counts of this clonotype. The chain combines TRBV5-1 with TRBJ2-5; TRBD1 matches 7 bases. Germline-derived CDR1 and CDR2 are SGHRS and YFSETQ. Trimming cost V 4 bases and J 3 bases; bases outside gene matches: 6. The CDR3 has 14 amino acids. CDR3 DNA sequence: TGCGCCAGCAGCCACCTGACAGGGAAAGAGACCCAGTACTTC. Protein: CASSHLTGKETQYF.

This clonotype was counted ten times or more. V is TRBV28 and J is TRBJ2-7; D unresolved. V was cut by 1 base and J by 2 bases, with 9 bases left in between. This CDR3 comprises 14 residues. CDR1 MDHEN and CDR2 SYDVKM come from the germline V gene. The CDR3, as DNA: TGTGCCAGCAGTTTATCGGCCCCCCCCTACGAGCAGTACTTC. Protein sequence: CASSLSAPPYEQYF.

This clonotype came up many times. The chain carries TRBV5-1 and TRBJ2-7, with 7 bases that match TRBD2. J gave up 1 base and V 0 bases, and 4 bases lay outside the gene matches. Germline CDR1 SGHRS, CDR2 YFSETQ. CDR3 length: 15 residues. CDR3: CASSLGGSRSYEQYF. The CDR3 DNA reads TGCGCCAGCAGCTTGGGCGGGAGCAGATCCTACGAGCAGTACTTC.

The rearrangement links TRBV6-5 to TRBJ2-4; 7 positions agree with TRBD2. The trim removed 0 bases at V and 1 base at J, leaving 0 bases unmatched. This CDR3 has 15 residues. Per the germline V gene, CDR1 is MNHEY and CDR2 is SVGAGI. CDR3 in DNA: TGTGCCAGCAGTTACTCGGGGGGGGCCAAAAACATTCAGTACTTC. This gives the protein CASSYSGGAKNIQYF.

This clonotype came up many times. The chain recombines TRBV12-3 or TRBV12-4 with TRBJ2-5, with unresolved D. This CDR3 contains 13 residues. Trimming left V 4 bases short and J 3 bases short, with 9 bases between. The CDR3 reads CASSSAWEETQYF. The CDR3 coding sequence is TGTGCCAGCAGTTCTGCGTGGGAAGAGACCCAGTACTTC.

This clonotype was detected once. This chain connects TRBV5-1 to TRBJ2-2, with D possibly matching TRBD1 (5 bases). The CDR3 runs to 14 residues. V was clipped by 4 bases and J by 8 bases, with 15 bases between them. Germline assignment: CDR1 SGHRS and CDR2 YFSETQ. In nucleotides, the CDR3 is TGCGCCAGCAGCCGCGTCCAGGGTCCAGGGGAGCTGTTTTTT. Its translation: CASSRVQGPGELFF.

This clonotype was counted many times. J is TRBJ2-7 and V is TRBV6-2 or TRBV6-3, with TRBD2 matching 11 bases. Germline V gene sequence: CDR1 MNHEY, CDR2 SVGEGT. V shed 6 bases and J 6 bases; nucleotides not matched to a gene: 10. The CDR3 extends over 15 amino acids. The CDR3, as DNA: TGTGCCAGCAGGAGGGCAACTAGCGGGAGTGGCGAGCAGTACGTC. This sequence encodes CASRRATSGSGEQYV.

This clonotype was counted at least ten times. The chain combines TRBV25-1 with TRBJ1-5, with D hard to call. V lost 11 bases to trimming and J lost 2 bases, with 10 bases between them. Germline V gene sequence: CDR1 MGHDK, CDR2 SYGVNS. The length of the CDR3 is 12 residues. The CDR3 nucleotides read TGTGCCTGCCCCGGGGGCAATCAGCCCCAGCATTTT. This codes for CACPGGNQPQHF.

This clonotype was observed many times. The chain couples TRBV25-1 to TRBJ2-1; D perhaps matches TRBD2 (5 bases). The CDR3 has 16 residues. V lost 1 base, J lost 8 bases, and 18 bases lay in between. Germline V CDR1 and CDR2: MGHDK, SYGVNS. The CDR3 is CASSELATGWADEQFF. DNA of the CDR3: TGTGCCAGCAGTGAATTGGCGACGGGATGGGCCGATGAGCAGTTCTTC.

This clonotype came up many times. The chain couples TRBV5-1 to TRBJ2-3, with 9 bases lining up with TRBD2. CDR1 is SGHRS and CDR2 is YFSETQ in the germline V gene. The CDR3 loop spans 15 amino acids. V shed 3 bases and J 0 bases; nucleotides not matched to a gene: 2. The CDR3 here is CASSSSGGSTDTQYF. The CDR3 nucleotides read TGCGCCAGCAGCTCCAGCGGGGGGAGCACAGATACGCAGTATTTT.

This clonotype was counted at least ten times. This rearrangement joins TRBV30 to TRBJ2-2; no reliable D call. From germline, CDR1 is GTSNPN and CDR2 SVGIG (reference sequence). The CDR3 has 12 amino acids. With 1 base removed from V and 6 bases from J, the gap between germline ends came to 6 bases. The CDR3 region has the DNA TGTGCCTGGAGTGCGGCTTCCGGGGAGCTGTTTTTT. Protein sequence: CAWSAASGELFF.

This clonotype was seen ten or more times. The CDR3, as DNA: TGTGCCTGGAGTGTACTGGTAGGCGGCTACACCTTC. This encodes CAWSVLVGGYTF. This rearrangement joins TRBV30 to TRBJ1-2; D is unclear. With 0 bases removed from V and 8 bases from J, the gap between germline ends came to 10 bases. The CDR3 runs to 12 residues. Germline V gene lookup returns CDR1 GTSNPN and CDR2 SVGIG (reference sequence).

The rearrangement links TRBV20-1 to TRBJ2-3; 8 nucleotides agree with TRBD1. Trimming removed 4 bases from V and 4 bases from J; junction bases left unmatched: 16. Germline CDR1 is DFQATT and CDR2 is SNEGSKA (reference sequence). The CDR3 contains 17 residues. CDR3 protein: CSATHRQGIRISDTQYF. The CDR3 nucleotides are TGCAGTGCTACCCATCGACAGGGGATAAGGATTTCAGATACGCAGTATTTT.

This clonotype was detected many times. V usage is TRBV5-1 and J usage is TRBJ2-7; no clear D. Germline CDR1 is SGHRS and CDR2 is YFSETQ. The CDR3 is made up of 12 amino acids. With 3 bases removed from V and 6 bases from J, the gap between germline ends came to 10 bases. Here the CDR3 reads CASSWDQGEQYF. In nucleotides, the CDR3 is TGCGCCAGCAGCTGGGATCAAGGCGAGCAGTACTTC.

This clonotype has a count of ten or more. The chain employs TRBV10-3 and TRBJ1-1; TRBD1 aligns across 7 bases. V lost 4 bases, J lost 1 base, and 6 bases stayed unmatched. This CDR3 comprises 15 residues. Germline CDR1 is ENHRY and CDR2 is SYGVKD. The CDR3 coding sequence is TGTGCCATCAGTGCACCGGACAGGAAGAACACTGAAGCTTTCTTT. Translated, it gives CAISAPDRKNTEAFF.

This clonotype has ten or more counts. This chain joins TRBV3-1 and TRBJ2-7; no definite D call. Between the trimmed V and J ends, which lost 4 bases and 4 bases, there was a span of 17 bases. This CDR3 is built from 15 residues. Germline CDR1 LGHDT, CDR2 YNNKEL (reference sequence). The CDR3 loop reads CASSPLGPFVYEQYF. CDR3 nucleotide sequence: TGTGCCAGCAGCCCACTTGGCCCTTTTGTGTACGAGCAGTACTTC.

Many counts were recorded for this clonotype. Compared with germline, one end of the junction differs, possibly owing to a read error. The gene calls are TRBV7-2 and TRBJ2-7; 12 bases fit TRBD2. The germline V gene has CDR1 SGHTA and CDR2 FQGNSA. The CDR3 runs 14 residues. The CDR3 reads CATSSTSGGYEQYF. For the CDR3, the DNA is TGTGCCACCAGCTCGACTAGCGGGGGTTACGAGCAGTACTTC.

This clonotype has at least ten counts. The V gene is TRBV5-1, the J gene TRBJ2-3; 9 nucleotides match TRBD1. V lost 7 bases, J lost 0 bases, and 9 bases stayed unmatched. This CDR3 is 16 amino acids long. Looked up from germline, CDR1 is SGHRS and CDR2 is YFSETQ. As DNA, the CDR3 is TGCGCCAGCGGGACAGGGATCTATTCTAGCACAGATACGCAGTATTTT. Its protein product is CASGTGIYSSTDTQYF.

The chain combines TRBV20-1 with TRBJ2-3; the D is unclear. The V gene lost 1 base and the J gene lost 0 bases, with 11 bases spanning the gap. The CDR3 has 15 amino acids. The germline V gene encodes CDR1 DFQATT and CDR2 SNEGSKA (reference sequence). The CDR3 DNA reads as TGCAGTGCTAGAGTACACGGCTTGAGCACAGATACGCAGTATTTT. Protein: CSARVHGLSTDTQYF.

This clonotype was counted many times. CDR3 protein: CASSPRPPSDEQFF. The CDR3 nucleotides are TGTGCCAGCAGCCCCAGGCCCCCGTCCGATGAGCAGTTCTTC. The rearrangement uses TRBV3-1 and TRBJ2-1; D remains ambiguous. Looked up from germline, CDR1 is LGHDT and CDR2 is YNNKEL (reference sequence). CDR3 size: 14 residues. Trimming left V 4 bases short and J 8 bases short, with 15 bases between.

Many counts were recorded for this clonotype. The chain links TRBV5-6 to TRBJ2-3; tentatively, D is TRBD2 (6 bases). Germline-derived CDR1 and CDR2 are SGHDT and YYEEEE. Trimming shortened V by 4 bases and J by 2 bases, and 17 bases separated the two germline ends. This CDR3 region has 16 residues. CDR3 nucleotide sequence: TGTGCCAGCAGCCTACCCGGGACTCCAAACACAGATACGCAGTATTTT. It encodes CASSLPGTPNTDTQYF.

Many counts were recorded for this clonotype. The junction does not match germline at one end; this may be a read error. This chain connects TRBV7-7 to TRBJ2-1, with D perhaps matching TRBD2 (6 bases). Germline CDR1 SSHAT, CDR2 FNYEAQ (reference sequence). This CDR3 comprises 15 residues. In DNA, the CDR3 is TGTGCTAGCAGCTCGGGACTCGCCTCCTACAATGAGCAGTTCTTC. Translation gives CASSSGLASYNEQFF.

In its sample, this clonotype was seen many times. The V and J genes are TRBV5-1 and TRBJ2-7; D gene unclear. The CDR3 totals 14 residues. CDR1 and CDR2 from the germline V gene are SGHRS and YFSETQ. The ends were cut back, 1 base at V and 2 bases at J, with 10 bases in the middle. CDR3 loop: CASSLLDRTYEQYF. In DNA form, the CDR3 reads TGCGCCAGCAGCTTGTTGGACCGCACCTACGAGCAGTACTTC.

This clonotype appeared many times. The chain uses TRBV27 and TRBJ1-2; TRBD1 matches at 10 bases. This CDR3 region has 14 residues. J gave up 7 bases and V 5 bases, and 7 bases lay outside the gene matches. Germline values: CDR1 MNHEY, CDR2 SMNVEV (reference sequence). CDR3 protein: CASSRDRGEGGYTF. DNA of the CDR3: TGTGCCAGCAGTAGGGACAGGGGAGAGGGTGGCTACACCTTC.

There are many counts of this clonotype. This chain uses TRBV20-1 with TRBJ2-7, with D perhaps TRBD2 (5 bases). This CDR3 comprises 15 residues. The V and J ends lost 1 base and 4 bases respectively, with 17 bases between them. CDR1 and CDR2 from the germline V gene are DFQATT and SNEGSKA (reference sequence). The CDR3 sequence: CSARGGDLWNYEQYF. CDR3 DNA sequence: TGCAGTGCTAGAGGGGGAGACTTGTGGAATTACGAGCAGTACTTC.

This clonotype was picked up many times. The chain couples TRBV20-1 to TRBJ1-6, with D unresolved. The V gene lost 1 base and the J gene lost 7 bases, with 8 bases spanning the gap. There are 13 residues in the CDR3. Per the germline V gene, CDR1 is DFQATT and CDR2 is SNEGSKA (reference sequence). This chain's CDR3 is CSARGVDNSPLHF. The CDR3 nucleotides are TGCAGTGCTAGAGGGGTAGACAATTCACCCCTCCACTTT.